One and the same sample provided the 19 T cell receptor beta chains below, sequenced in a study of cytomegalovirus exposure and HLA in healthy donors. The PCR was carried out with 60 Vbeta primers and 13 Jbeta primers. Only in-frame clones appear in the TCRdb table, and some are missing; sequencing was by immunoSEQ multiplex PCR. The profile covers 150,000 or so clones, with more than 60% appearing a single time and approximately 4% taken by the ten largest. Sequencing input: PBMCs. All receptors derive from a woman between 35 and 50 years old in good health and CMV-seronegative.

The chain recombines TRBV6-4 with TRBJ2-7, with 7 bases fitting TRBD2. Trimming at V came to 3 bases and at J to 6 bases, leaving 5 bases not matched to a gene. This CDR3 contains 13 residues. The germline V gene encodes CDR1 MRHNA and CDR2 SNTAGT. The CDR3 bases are TGTGCCAGCAGTGAAATAGCGGGTCTCGAGCAGTACTTC. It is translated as CASSEIAGLEQYF.

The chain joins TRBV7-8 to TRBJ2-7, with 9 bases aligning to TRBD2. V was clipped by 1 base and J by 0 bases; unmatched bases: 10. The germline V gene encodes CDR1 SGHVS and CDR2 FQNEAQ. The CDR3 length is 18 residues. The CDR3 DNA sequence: TGTGCCAGCAGCTTAGAAAGCGGACTAGCGATAATCTCCTACGAGCAGTACTTC. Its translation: CASSLESGLAIISYEQYF.

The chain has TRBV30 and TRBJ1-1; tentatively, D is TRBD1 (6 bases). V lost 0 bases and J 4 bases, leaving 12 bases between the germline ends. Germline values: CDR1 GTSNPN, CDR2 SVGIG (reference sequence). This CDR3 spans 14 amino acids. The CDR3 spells CAWSVGAAGTEAFF. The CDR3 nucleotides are TGTGCCTGGAGTGTGGGGGCTGCGGGCACTGAAGCTTTCTTT. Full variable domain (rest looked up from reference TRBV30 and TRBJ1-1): SQTIHQWPATLVQPVGSPLSLECTVEGTSNPNLYWYRQAAGRGLQLLFYSVGIGQISSEVPQNLSASRPQDRQFILSSKKLLLSDSGFYLCAWSVGAAGTEAFFGQGTRLTVV.

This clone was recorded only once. The CDR3 region has the DNA TGTGCCAGCCGGGACAGGGGGTATGCTTTCTTT. It yields the protein CASRDRGYAFF. The gene calls are TRBV6-1 and TRBJ1-1, with TRBD1 matching 11 bases. The V gene's germline CDR1 is MNHNS and CDR2 SASEGT. Trimming at V came to 8 bases and at J to 11 bases, leaving 4 bases not matched to a gene. This CDR3 comprises 11 residues.

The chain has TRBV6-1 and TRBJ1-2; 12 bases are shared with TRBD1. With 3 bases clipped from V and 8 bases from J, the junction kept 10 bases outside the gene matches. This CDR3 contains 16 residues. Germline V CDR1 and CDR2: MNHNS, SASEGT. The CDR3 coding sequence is TGTGCCAGCAGTGAGGGGGACAGGGGGCGAAGATACGGCTACACCTTC. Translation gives CASSEGDRGRRYGYTF.

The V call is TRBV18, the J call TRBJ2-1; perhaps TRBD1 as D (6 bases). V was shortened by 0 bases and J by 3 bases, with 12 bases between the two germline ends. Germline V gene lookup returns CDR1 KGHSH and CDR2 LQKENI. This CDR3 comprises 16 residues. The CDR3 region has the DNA TGTGCCAGCTCACCACCAGGGGGATCCTACTACAATGAGCAGTTCTTC. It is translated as CASSPPGGSYYNEQFF.

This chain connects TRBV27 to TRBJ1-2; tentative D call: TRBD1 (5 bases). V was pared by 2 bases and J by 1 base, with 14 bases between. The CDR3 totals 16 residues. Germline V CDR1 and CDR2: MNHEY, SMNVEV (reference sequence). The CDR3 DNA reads TGTGCCAGCAGTTTAGCAGGGAGGACGAATAACTATGGCTACACCTTC. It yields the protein CASSLAGRTNNYGYTF.

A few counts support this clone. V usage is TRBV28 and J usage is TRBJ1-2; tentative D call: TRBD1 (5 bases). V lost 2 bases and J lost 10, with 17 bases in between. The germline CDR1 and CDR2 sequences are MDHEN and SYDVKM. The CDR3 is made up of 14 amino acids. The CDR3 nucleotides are TGTGCCAGCAGTTTACTCCCCGGGCAGGGACTCTACACCTTC. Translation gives CASSLLPGQGLYTF.

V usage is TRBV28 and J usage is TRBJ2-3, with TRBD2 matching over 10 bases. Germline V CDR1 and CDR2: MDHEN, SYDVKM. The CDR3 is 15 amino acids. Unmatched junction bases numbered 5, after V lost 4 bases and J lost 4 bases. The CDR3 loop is CASSSSGGDPDTQYF. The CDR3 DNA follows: TGTGCCAGCAGTTCCAGCGGGGGGGATCCAGATACGCAGTATTTT.

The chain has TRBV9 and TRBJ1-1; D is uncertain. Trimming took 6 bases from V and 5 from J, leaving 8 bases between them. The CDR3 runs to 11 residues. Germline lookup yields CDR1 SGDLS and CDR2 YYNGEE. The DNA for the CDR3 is TGTGCCAGCACCCGAGGGACTGAAGCTTTCTTT. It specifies CASTRGTEAFF.

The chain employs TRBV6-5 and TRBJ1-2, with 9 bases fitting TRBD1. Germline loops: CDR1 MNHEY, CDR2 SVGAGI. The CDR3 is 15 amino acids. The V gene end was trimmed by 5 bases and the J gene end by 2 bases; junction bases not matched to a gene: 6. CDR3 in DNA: TGTGCCAGCAGTCTAGCCGGGACAGGGAACTATGGCTACACCTTC. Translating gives CASSLAGTGNYGYTF.

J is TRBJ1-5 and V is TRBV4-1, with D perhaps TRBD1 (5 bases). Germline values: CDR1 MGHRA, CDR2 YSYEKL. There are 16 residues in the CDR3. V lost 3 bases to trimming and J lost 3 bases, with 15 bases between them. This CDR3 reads CASSQGSGGYNQPQHF. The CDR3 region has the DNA TGCGCCAGCAGCCAGGGCTCGGGGGGTTACAATCAGCCCCAGCATTTT.

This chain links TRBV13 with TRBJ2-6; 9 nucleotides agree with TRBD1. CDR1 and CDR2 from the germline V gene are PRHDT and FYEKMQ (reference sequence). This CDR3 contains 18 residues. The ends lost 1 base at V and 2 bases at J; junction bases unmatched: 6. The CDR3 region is CASSLDGTGKAGANVLTF. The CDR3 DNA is TGTGCCAGCAGCTTAGACGGGACAGGGAAGGCTGGGGCCAACGTCCTGACTTTC.

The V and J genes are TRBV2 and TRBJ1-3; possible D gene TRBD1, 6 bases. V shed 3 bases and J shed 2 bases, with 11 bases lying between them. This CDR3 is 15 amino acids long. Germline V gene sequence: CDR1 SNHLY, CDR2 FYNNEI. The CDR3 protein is CASSDPPGAGNTIYF. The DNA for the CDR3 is TGTGCCAGCAGTGACCCTCCAGGGGCTGGAAACACCATATATTTT.

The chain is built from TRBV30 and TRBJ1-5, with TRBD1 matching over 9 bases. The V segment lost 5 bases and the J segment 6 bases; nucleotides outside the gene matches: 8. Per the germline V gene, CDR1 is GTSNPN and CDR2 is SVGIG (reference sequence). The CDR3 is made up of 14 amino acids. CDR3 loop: CAWSGTGKGQPQHF. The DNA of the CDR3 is TGTGCCTGGTCCGGGACAGGGAAGGGTCAGCCCCAGCATTTT.

The CDR3: CATKPTGTSYEQYF. CDR3 DNA sequence: TGTGCCACCAAGCCGACAGGGACCTCCTACGAGCAGTACTTC. The chain couples TRBV10-3 to TRBJ2-7, with 7 bases that match TRBD1. Per the germline V gene, CDR1 is ENHRY and CDR2 is SYGVKD. The junction had 9 bases not matched to a gene; V was cut back by 10 bases and J by 0 bases. CDR3 length equals 14 residues.

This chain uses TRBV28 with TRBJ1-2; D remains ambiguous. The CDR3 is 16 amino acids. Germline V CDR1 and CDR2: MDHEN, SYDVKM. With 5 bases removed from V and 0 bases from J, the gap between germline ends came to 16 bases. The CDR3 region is CASSQNTGVPNYGYTF. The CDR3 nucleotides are TGTGCCAGCAGTCAAAATACCGGGGTGCCTAACTATGGCTACACCTTC.

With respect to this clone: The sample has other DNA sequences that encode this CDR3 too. For the CDR3, the DNA is TGTGCCAGCAGTTCATGGAACACCGGGGAGCTGTTTTTT. This translates into CASSSWNTGELFF. The gene calls are TRBV27 and TRBJ2-2; D unresolved. V was clipped by 4 bases and J by 1 base, with 4 bases between them. CDR3 length equals 13 residues. Germline V gene sequence: CDR1 MNHEY, CDR2 SMNVEV (reference sequence).

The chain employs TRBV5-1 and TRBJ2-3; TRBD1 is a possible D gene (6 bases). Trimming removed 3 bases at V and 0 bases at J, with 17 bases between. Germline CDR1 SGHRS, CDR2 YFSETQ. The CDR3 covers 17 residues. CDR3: CASSYQGQRSSTDTQYF. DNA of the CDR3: TGCGCCAGCAGCTACCAAGGACAGCGATCTAGCACAGATACGCAGTATTTT.